One sample yielded the 3 T cell receptor beta chains listed below, sequenced in a study of cytomegalovirus exposure and HLA in healthy donors. Both 60 Vbeta primers and 13 Jbeta primers went into the PCR. TCRdb keeps only in-frame clones here, not all; method: immunoSEQ multiplex PCR. Its table records around 200,000 clones. Sequences were obtained from PBMCs. The receptors shown here come from a woman between 25 and 40 years old in good health and CMV-seropositive.

CDR3 coding DNA: TGTGCCAGCAGAAAAGAGGGTGGCACTGAAGCTTTCTTT. It specifies CASRKEGGTEAFF. The V call is TRBV6-5, the J call TRBJ1-1; D call uncertain. This CDR3 spans 13 amino acids. V lost 6 bases and J 4 bases, leaving 12 bases between the germline ends. Looked up from germline, CDR1 is MNHEY and CDR2 is SVGAGI.

Here the CDR3 DNA reads TGTGCCTGGACCGTGGGACTAGCGGGATTGGGGGAGCAGTACTTC. Its translation: CAWTVGLAGLGEQYF. This chain connects TRBV30 to TRBJ2-5; 13 bases fit TRBD2. CDR3 length: 15 amino acids. The germline V gene encodes CDR1 GTSNPN and CDR2 SVGIG (reference sequence). J lost 11 bases, V lost 4 bases, and 13 bases had no gene match.

The chain couples TRBV5-1 to TRBJ2-1, with TRBD2 as a possible D gene (5 bases). The CDR3 consists of 16 residues. The V end lost 2 bases, the J end lost 0 bases, and 12 bases lay between the germline ends. Germline assignment: CDR1 SGHRS and CDR2 YFSETQ. The CDR3 loop reads CASSLAAQSSYNEQFF. The DNA for the CDR3 is TGCGCCAGCAGCTTAGCGGCCCAAAGCTCCTACAATGAGCAGTTCTTC.